This TCR beta chain comes out of a study of human T cells and chemical hapten exposure. For the study at large: Patients' scalps got diphenylcyclopropenone weekly throughout the approximately 25-week study. Overall study findings and caveats: TCRs at a frequency above 1 in 1000 stayed unchanged with DPC sensitization. Patch test score showed a positive correlation with PT1 expanded TCR counts. Relative to controls, expanded TCRs formed significantly more large CDR3 similarity clusters.

Specified time point: pre-sensitization, week 0. Treatment of the sample: therapeutic diphenylcyclopropenone sensitization with weekly scalp DPC. Using its own MiXCR run on the RACE reads, TCRdb lists one record per CDR3 protein. The table records tens of thousands of distinct CDR3 sequences, roughly 6.7% of them present only once. The germline gives CDR1 LNHNV, CDR2 YYDKDF (reference sequence). CDR3 length: 15 amino acids. Trimming removed 3 bases from V and 0 bases from J, with 9 bases in between. This clonotype showed up many times. The antigen is unknown. This chain joins TRBV15 and TRBJ2-4; D may be TRBD2 (5 bases). This TCR derives from a woman younger than 45 with alopecia areata. Some clones in this sample may be carry-over from other donors' samples. This specimen was whole blood, taken in connection with sensitization to the hapten diphenylcyclopropenone (DPC). The CDR3 loop reads CATSRDGLAKNIQYF. In DNA form, the CDR3 reads TGTGCCACCAGCAGGGACGGACTAGCCAAAAACATTCAGTACTTC.